The 26 T cell receptor beta chains reported below all come from one sample, sequenced in a study of CD8 T cells in ankylosing spondylitis. MiXCR, run by TCRdb on the 5' RACE reads, gives a single entry per CDR3 protein. The sample yields fewer than 400,000 distinct CDR3 sequences, roughly 14% seen once. Sample: blood, either unsorted or a sorted T cell fraction (not recorded which). The receptors were gathered from a male donor with ankylosing spondylitis or in good health (not recorded which).

The CDR3 reads CASSLDASGGALYEQYF. CDR3 nucleotides: TGTGCCAGCAGCTTAGATGCTAGCGGGGGGGCTCTTTACGAGCAGTACTTC. The J gene is TRBJ2-7, the V gene TRBV11-2, with 12 bases identical to TRBD2. From germline, CDR1 is SGHAT and CDR2 FQNNGV. J was trimmed by 4 bases and V by 0 bases; bases with no gene match: 7. The CDR3 is made up of 17 amino acids.

This clonotype was counted only a few times. The chain couples TRBV5-1 to TRBJ2-3; 9 bases line up with TRBD1. Looked up from germline, CDR1 is SGHRS and CDR2 is YFSETQ. V lost 6 bases, J lost 5 bases, and 10 bases stayed unmatched. This CDR3 has 15 residues. For the CDR3, the DNA is TGCGCCAGCAACTCCGGGACAGGGCTGGAAGATACGCAGTATTTT. The encoded protein is CASNSGTGLEDTQYF.

This clonotype was observed a handful of times. The J gene is TRBJ2-7, the V gene TRBV7-8; TRBD2 might be the D (7 bases). The CDR3 sequence is 15 residues long. V was shortened by 5 bases and J by 2 bases, with 16 bases between the two germline ends. In germline, CDR1 is SGHVS, CDR2 FQNEAQ. In DNA, the CDR3 is TGTGCCAGCAGCCAGGGGCGGGGGCAACCCTACGAGCAGTACTTC. It encodes CASSQGRGQPYEQYF.

V is TRBV6-1 and J is TRBJ2-2; no definite D call. Germline-derived CDR1 and CDR2 are MNHNS and SASEGT. V was shortened by 6 bases and J by 6 bases, with 11 bases between the two germline ends. The CDR3 has 13 residues. The CDR3 DNA follows: TGTGCCAGCAGGCCCTTTGGGGCCGGGGAGCTGTTTTTT. The encoded protein is CASRPFGAGELFF.

The rearrangement links TRBV12-3 or TRBV12-4 to TRBJ1-4; D is undetermined. V was clipped by 1 base and J by 0 bases, with 12 bases between them. This CDR3 comprises 17 residues. CDR3 in DNA: TGTGCCAGCAGTTTAGGAATTCCATGGTCAACTAATGAAAAACTGTTTTTT. Translating it yields CASSLGIPWSTNEKLFF.

The chain couples TRBV3-1 to TRBJ2-3; 8 bases are shared with TRBD2. V lost 3 bases and J lost 2; bases outside the gene matches: 4. The CDR3 has 15 amino acids. The germline V gene has CDR1 LGHDT and CDR2 YNNKEL (reference sequence). The CDR3 DNA reads as TGTGCCAGCAGCCATGACGGGAGGGTCACAGATACGCAGTATTTT. Encoded protein: CASSHDGRVTDTQYF.

There are a few counts of this clonotype. The rearrangement links TRBV9 to TRBJ2-5; D is undetermined. The CDR3 covers 14 residues. The ends were cut back, 4 bases at V and 1 base at J, with 11 bases in the middle. CDR1 and CDR2 from the germline V gene are SGDLS and YYNGEE. The CDR3 region has the DNA TGTGCCAGCAGCCTTTCCCCCCTCCAAGAGACCCAGTACTTC. It is translated as CASSLSPLQETQYF. Based on the CDR3 plus reference TRBV9 and TRBJ2-5, the full variable domain is DSGVTQTPKHLITATGQRVTLRCSPRSGDLSVYWYQQSLDQGLQFLIQYYNGEERAKGNILERFSAQQFPDLHSELNLSSLELGDSALYFCASSLSPLQETQYFGPGTRLLVL.

The chain combines TRBV11-2 with TRBJ2-3, with 13 bases identical to TRBD2. CDR1 and CDR2 from the germline V gene are SGHAT and FQNNGV. This CDR3 spans 18 amino acids. The junction had 13 bases not matched to a gene; V was cut back by 5 bases and J by 5 bases. As DNA, the CDR3 is TGTGCCAGCAGCCCCTCGGGGACTAGCGGGATATGGGGAGATACGCAGTATTTT. Translated, it gives CASSPSGTSGIWGDTQYF.

The chain uses TRBV19 and TRBJ1-5; possible D gene TRBD1, 5 bases. V was cut by 6 bases and J by 6 bases, with 12 bases left in between. This CDR3 has 13 amino acids. CDR1 LNHDA and CDR2 SQIVND come from the germline V gene (reference sequence). The CDR3 coding sequence is TGTGCCAGTAGGACAGTCGACGGTCAGCCCCAGCATTTT. Translation gives CASRTVDGQPQHF.

The chain joins TRBV10-1 to TRBJ1-1; tentatively, D is TRBD1 (5 bases). The CDR3 has 15 amino acids. In germline, CDR1 is WNHNN, CDR2 SYGVQD (reference sequence). V shed 2 bases and J shed 1 base, with 11 bases lying between them. CDR3 sequence reads: CASSEAKGQNTEAFF. CDR3 nucleotide sequence: TGCGCCAGCAGTGAGGCGAAGGGGCAGAACACTGAAGCTTTCTTT.

The chain links TRBV3-1 to TRBJ2-2; D perhaps matches TRBD1 (5 bases). With 1 base removed from V and 0 bases from J, the gap between germline ends came to 9 bases. Germline values: CDR1 LGHDT, CDR2 YNNKEL (reference sequence). The CDR3 loop spans 16 amino acids. The CDR3 sequence: CASSQARGSNTGELFF. The CDR3 DNA reads TGTGCCAGCAGCCAAGCTAGGGGATCGAACACCGGGGAGCTGTTTTTT.

This chain joins TRBV3-1 and TRBJ2-5; 7 nucleotides line up with TRBD2. This CDR3 is built from 12 residues. CDR1 is LGHDT, CDR2 YNNKEL, per germline (reference sequence). The V gene end was trimmed by 4 bases and the J gene end by 4 bases; junction bases not matched to a gene: 0. CDR3 amino acids: CASSREGETQYF. CDR3 bases: TGTGCCAGCAGCCGGGAGGGAGAGACCCAGTACTTC.

The V gene is TRBV10-3, the J gene TRBJ1-6; 7 bases fit TRBD1. From germline, CDR1 is ENHRY and CDR2 SYGVKD. The CDR3 is 19 residues long. The V gene end was trimmed by 0 bases and the J gene end by 7 bases; junction bases not matched to a gene: 15. The CDR3 DNA follows: TGTGCCATCAGTGAGTCGATTGGGACAGTTTTTATTCAGAATTCACCCCTCCACTTT. This codes for CAISESIGTVFIQNSPLHF.

The genes are TRBV19 and TRBJ2-1; the match to TRBD1 covers 7 bases. The J segment lost 9 bases and the V segment lost 1 base, leaving 9 bases of the junction unmatched. CDR3 length equals 15 residues. Germline CDR1 and CDR2: LNHDA and SQIVND (reference sequence). CDR3 residues: CASSIGRQGKGEQFF. In DNA, the CDR3 is TGTGCCAGTAGTATAGGTCGACAGGGCAAAGGTGAGCAGTTCTTC.

This clonotype was counted between two and nine times. The chain uses TRBV7-2 and TRBJ2-3; no clear D gene. The CDR3 covers 12 residues. CDR1 is SGHTA and CDR2 is FQGNSA in the germline V gene. V was pared by 3 bases and J by 4 bases, with 5 bases between. CDR3 coding DNA: TGTGCCAGCAGCTTGACGGCAGATACGCAGTATTTT. Translating it yields CASSLTADTQYF.

The chain links TRBV5-1 to TRBJ2-1; 7 nucleotides align to TRBD1. Germline V gene data show CDR1 as SGHRS and CDR2 as YFSETQ. The CDR3 is 15 amino acids. With 1 base clipped from V and 7 bases from J, the junction kept 8 bases outside the gene matches. In DNA, the CDR3 is TGCGCCAGCAGCTTGACAGGGGAAAATAGAAATGAGCAGTTCTTC. Encoded protein: CASSLTGENRNEQFF.

The chain is built from TRBV4-1 and TRBJ2-3; possible D gene TRBD1, 5 bases. CDR3 size: 16 residues. CDR1 MGHRA and CDR2 YSYEKL come from the germline V gene. Trimming removed 0 bases from V and 4 bases from J, with 14 bases in between. The CDR3 sequence is CASSQDSGLGADTQYF. CDR3 in DNA: TGCGCCAGCAGCCAAGATTCAGGCCTAGGGGCAGATACGCAGTATTTT.

This rearrangement joins TRBV3-1 to TRBJ2-3, with D perhaps TRBD1 (5 bases). V dropped 6 bases and J dropped 2 bases, with 12 bases sitting between them. CDR3 length equals 14 residues. Germline values: CDR1 LGHDT, CDR2 YNNKEL (reference sequence). The CDR3 DNA reads TGTGCCAGCAGGGGGCGGACGAACACAGATACGCAGTATTTT. Encoded protein: CASRGRTNTDTQYF.

In its sample, this clonotype was seen many times. The CDR3 DNA reads TGTGCCAGCAGCCAAGATGGGGGACGACAGGATGAGCAGTTCTTC. Translation gives CASSQDGGRQDEQFF. The chain carries TRBV4-2 and TRBJ2-1; perhaps TRBD1 as D (6 bases). CDR3 length: 15 amino acids. From germline, CDR1 is LGHNA and CDR2 YNFKEQ. The ends were cut back, 0 bases at V and 8 bases at J, with 14 bases in the middle.

This chain connects TRBV9 to TRBJ2-1; D might be TRBD2 (6 bases). Germline V gene sequence: CDR1 SGDLS, CDR2 YYNGEE. The CDR3 totals 15 residues. With 0 bases removed from V and 2 bases from J, the gap between germline ends came to 9 bases. The CDR3 loop reads CASSVDRGTYNEQFF. The CDR3 nucleotides are TGTGCCAGCAGCGTAGACCGGGGGACCTACAATGAGCAGTTCTTC.

This clonotype was counted ten times or more. V is TRBV5-1 and J is TRBJ1-1; TRBD1 matches 7 bases. Germline V gene lookup returns CDR1 SGHRS and CDR2 YFSETQ. This CDR3 has 14 residues. Trimming at V came to 5 bases and at J to 3 bases, leaving 7 bases not matched to a gene. In nucleotides, the CDR3 is TGCGCCAGCAGTCAACGTACAGGGGACACTGAAGCTTTCTTT. The encoded protein is CASSQRTGDTEAFF.

This clonotype was seen more than once but under ten times. The V and J genes are TRBV20-1 and TRBJ2-6; D is uncertain. The CDR3 contains 13 residues. Germline V gene data show CDR1 as DFQATT and CDR2 as SNEGSKA (reference sequence). The CDR3 protein is CSLLDSGANVLTF. In nucleotides, the CDR3 is TGCAGCCTCCTAGACTCTGGGGCCAACGTCCTGACTTTC.

About this clonotype: The junction does not match germline at one end; this may be a read error. This chain links TRBV3-1 with TRBJ2-1; 8 bases fit TRBD2. Germline CDR1 LGHDT, CDR2 YNNKEL (reference sequence). The CDR3 is 15 residues long. The CDR3 region is CASTQRGGRYNEQFF. The CDR3 coding sequence is TGTGCCAGCACCCAACGGGGGGGTCGCTACAATGAGCAGTTCTTC.

This clonotype was seen ten or more times. CDR3 sequence (DNA): TGTGCCAGCAGCGGTGGGAATTCACCCCTCCACTTT. Its protein product is CASSGGNSPLHF. The chain recombines TRBV3-1 with TRBJ1-6; no clear D. V was cut by 5 bases and J by 7 bases, with 6 bases left in between. The CDR3 runs 12 residues. CDR1 LGHDT and CDR2 YNNKEL come from the germline V gene (reference sequence).

There are a few counts of this clonotype. The rearrangement uses TRBV2 and TRBJ2-2, with 7 bases aligning to TRBD1. After removal of 5 bases from V and 5 bases from J, the junction contained 8 bases not matched to a gene. Germline lookup yields CDR1 SNHLY and CDR2 FYNNEI. The CDR3 has 15 residues. The DNA for the CDR3 is TGTGCCAGCAGTTCCCGGGACAGAAGAACCGGGGAGCTGTTTTTT. Translating gives CASSSRDRRTGELFF.

In this sample, this clonotype turned up a few times. V and J are TRBV4-2 and TRBJ2-5; D is uncertain. Germline CDR1 LGHNA, CDR2 YNFKEQ. The CDR3 is 14 amino acids. Trimming stripped 4 bases from V and 3 bases from J, with 12 bases between. CDR3 sequence reads: CASSPSDTEETQYF. CDR3 sequence (DNA): TGTGCCAGCAGCCCTTCTGACACCGAAGAGACCCAGTACTTC.